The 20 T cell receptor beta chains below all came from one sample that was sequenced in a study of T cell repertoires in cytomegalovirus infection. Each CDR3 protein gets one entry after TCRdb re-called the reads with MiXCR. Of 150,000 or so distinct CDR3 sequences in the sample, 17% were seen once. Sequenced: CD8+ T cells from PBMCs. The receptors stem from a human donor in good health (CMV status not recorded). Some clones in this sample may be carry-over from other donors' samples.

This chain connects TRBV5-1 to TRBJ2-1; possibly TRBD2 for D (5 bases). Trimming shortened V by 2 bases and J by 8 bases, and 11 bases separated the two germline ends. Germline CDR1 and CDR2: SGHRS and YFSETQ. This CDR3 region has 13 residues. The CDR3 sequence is CASSLPQRDEQFF. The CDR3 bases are TGCGCCAGCAGCTTACCTCAGAGGGATGAGCAGTTCTTC.

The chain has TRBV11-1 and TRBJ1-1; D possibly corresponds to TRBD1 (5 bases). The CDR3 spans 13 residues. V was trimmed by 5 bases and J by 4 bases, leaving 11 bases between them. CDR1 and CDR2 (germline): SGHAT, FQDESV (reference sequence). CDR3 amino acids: CASSAGTSTEAFF. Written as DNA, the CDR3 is TGTGCCAGCAGCGCCGGGACGTCCACTGAAGCTTTCTTT.

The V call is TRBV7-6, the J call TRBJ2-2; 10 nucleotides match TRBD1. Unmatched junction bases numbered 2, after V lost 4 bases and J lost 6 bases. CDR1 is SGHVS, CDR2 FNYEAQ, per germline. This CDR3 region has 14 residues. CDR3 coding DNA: TGTGCCAGCAGCTGGACAGGGGGTGCCGGGGAGCTGTTTTTT. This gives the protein CASSWTGGAGELFF. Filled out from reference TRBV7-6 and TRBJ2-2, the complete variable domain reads GAGVSQSPRYKVTKRGQDVALRCDPISGHVSLYWYRQALGQGPEFLTYFNYEAQQDKSGLPNDRFSAERPEGSISTLTIQRTEQRDSAMYRCASSWTGGAGELFFGEGSRLTVL.

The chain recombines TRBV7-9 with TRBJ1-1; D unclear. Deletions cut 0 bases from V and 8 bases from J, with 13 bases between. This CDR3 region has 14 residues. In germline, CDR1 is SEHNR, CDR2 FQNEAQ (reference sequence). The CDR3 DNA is TGTGCCAGCAGCTTAGCGGAGGTGATCTTCGAAGCTTTCTTT. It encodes CASSLAEVIFEAFF.

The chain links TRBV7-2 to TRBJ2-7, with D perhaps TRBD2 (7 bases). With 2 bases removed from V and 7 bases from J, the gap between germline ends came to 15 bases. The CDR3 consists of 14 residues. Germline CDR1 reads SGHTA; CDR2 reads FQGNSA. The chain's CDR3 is CASSLSGGGGEQYF. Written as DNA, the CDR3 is TGTGCCAGCAGCTTAAGCGGAGGGGGGGGAGAGCAGTACTTC.

CDR3 loop: CSALTRDRNSGANVLTF. CDR3 sequence (DNA): TGCAGCGCCTTAACTCGGGACAGAAACTCTGGGGCCAACGTCCTGACTTTC. The J gene is TRBJ2-6, the V gene TRBV29-1; 7 bases fit TRBD1. J gave up 0 bases and V 7 bases, and 12 bases lay outside the gene matches. Germline assignment: CDR1 SQVTM and CDR2 ANQGSEA. The CDR3 covers 17 residues.

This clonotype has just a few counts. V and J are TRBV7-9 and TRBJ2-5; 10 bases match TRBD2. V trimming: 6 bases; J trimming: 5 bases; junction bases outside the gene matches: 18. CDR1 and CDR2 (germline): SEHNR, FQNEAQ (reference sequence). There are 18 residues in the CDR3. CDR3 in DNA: TGTGCCAGCAGTCCCCCCCGGACTAGCGGTTCCCTTGGGGAGACCCAGTACTTC. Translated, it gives CASSPPRTSGSLGETQYF.

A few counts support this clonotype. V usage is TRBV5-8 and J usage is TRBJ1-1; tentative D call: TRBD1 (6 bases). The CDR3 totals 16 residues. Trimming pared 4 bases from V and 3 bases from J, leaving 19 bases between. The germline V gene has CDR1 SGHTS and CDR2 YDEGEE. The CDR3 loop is CASSPGGIERDTEAFF. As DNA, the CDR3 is TGTGCCAGCAGCCCCGGGGGCATCGAGAGGGACACTGAAGCTTTCTTT.

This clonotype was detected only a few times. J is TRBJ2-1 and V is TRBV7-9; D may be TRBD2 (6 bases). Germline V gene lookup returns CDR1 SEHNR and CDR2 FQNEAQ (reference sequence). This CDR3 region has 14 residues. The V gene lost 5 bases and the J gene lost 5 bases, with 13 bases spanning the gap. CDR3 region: CASSLSGTHNEQFF. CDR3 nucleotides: TGTGCCAGCAGCCTATCCGGGACTCACAATGAGCAGTTCTTC.

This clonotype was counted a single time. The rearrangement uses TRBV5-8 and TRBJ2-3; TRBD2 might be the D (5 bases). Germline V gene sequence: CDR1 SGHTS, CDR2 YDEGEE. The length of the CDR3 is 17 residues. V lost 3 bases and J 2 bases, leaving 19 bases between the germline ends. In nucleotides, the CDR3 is TGTGCCAGCAGCTCCGTGGACTCACCCTCATCCACAGATACGCAGTATTTT. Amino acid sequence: CASSSVDSPSSTDTQYF.

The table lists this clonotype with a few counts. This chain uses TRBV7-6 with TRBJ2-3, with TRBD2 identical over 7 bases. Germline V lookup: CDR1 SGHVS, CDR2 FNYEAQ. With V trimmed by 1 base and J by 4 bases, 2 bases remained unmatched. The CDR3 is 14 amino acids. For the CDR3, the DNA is TGTGCCAGCAGCTTAGAGCGGGGTTCAGATACGCAGTATTTT. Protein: CASSLERGSDTQYF.

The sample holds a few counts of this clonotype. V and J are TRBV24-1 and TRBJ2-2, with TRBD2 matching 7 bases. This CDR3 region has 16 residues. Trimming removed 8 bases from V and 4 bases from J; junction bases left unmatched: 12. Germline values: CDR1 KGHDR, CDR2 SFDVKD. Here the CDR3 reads CATTPSAGAGTGELFF. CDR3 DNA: TGTGCCACCACCCCCAGTGCGGGAGCGGGCACCGGGGAGCTGTTTTTT.

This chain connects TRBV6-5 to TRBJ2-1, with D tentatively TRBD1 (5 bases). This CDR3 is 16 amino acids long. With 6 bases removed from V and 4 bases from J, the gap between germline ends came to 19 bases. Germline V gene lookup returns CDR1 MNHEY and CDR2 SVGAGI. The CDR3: CASSPLLLKGYNEQFF. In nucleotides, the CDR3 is TGTGCCAGCAGCCCCTTACTCCTGAAGGGGTACAATGAGCAGTTCTTC.

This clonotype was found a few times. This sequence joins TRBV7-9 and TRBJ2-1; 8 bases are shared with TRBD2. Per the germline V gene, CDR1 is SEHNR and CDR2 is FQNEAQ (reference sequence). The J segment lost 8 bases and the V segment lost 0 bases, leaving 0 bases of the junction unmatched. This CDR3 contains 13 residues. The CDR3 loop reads CASSLASGDEQFF. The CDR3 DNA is TGTGCCAGCAGCTTAGCTAGCGGGGATGAGCAGTTCTTC. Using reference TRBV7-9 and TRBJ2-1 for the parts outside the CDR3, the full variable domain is DTGVSQNPRHKITKRGQNVTFRCDPISEHNRLYWYRQTLGQGPEFLTYFQNEAQLEKSRLLSDRFSAERPKGSFSTLEIQRTEQGDSAMYLCASSLASGDEQFFGPGTRLTVL.

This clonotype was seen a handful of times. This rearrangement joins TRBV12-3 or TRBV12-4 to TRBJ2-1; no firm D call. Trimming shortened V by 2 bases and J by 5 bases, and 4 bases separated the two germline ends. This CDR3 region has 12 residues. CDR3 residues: CASSLHHNEQFF. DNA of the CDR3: TGTGCCAGCAGTTTACATCACAATGAGCAGTTCTTC.

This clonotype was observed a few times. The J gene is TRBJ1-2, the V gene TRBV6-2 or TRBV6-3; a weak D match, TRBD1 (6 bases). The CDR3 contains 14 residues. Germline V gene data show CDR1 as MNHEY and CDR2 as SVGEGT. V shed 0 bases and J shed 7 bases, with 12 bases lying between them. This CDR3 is CASSYSKGGPGYTF. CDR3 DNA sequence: TGTGCCAGCAGTTACTCGAAGGGGGGTCCTGGCTACACCTTC.

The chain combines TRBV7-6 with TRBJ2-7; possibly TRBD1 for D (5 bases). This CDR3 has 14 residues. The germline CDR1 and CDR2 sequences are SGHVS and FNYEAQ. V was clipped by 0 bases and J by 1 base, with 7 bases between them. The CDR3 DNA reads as TGTGCCAGCAGCTTAGCGGGGCCGTCCTACGAGCAGTACTTC. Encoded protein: CASSLAGPSYEQYF.

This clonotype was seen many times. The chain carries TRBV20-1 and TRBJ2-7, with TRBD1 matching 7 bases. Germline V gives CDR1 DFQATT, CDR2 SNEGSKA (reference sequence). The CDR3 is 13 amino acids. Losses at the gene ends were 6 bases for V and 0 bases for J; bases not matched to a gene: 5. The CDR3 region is CSAGTARSYEQYF. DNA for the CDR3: TGCAGTGCCGGGACAGCCCGCTCCTACGAGCAGTACTTC.

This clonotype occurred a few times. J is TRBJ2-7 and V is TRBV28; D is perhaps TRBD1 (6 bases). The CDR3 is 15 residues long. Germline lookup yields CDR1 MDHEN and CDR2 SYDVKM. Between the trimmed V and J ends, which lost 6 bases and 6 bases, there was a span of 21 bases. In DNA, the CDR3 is TGTGCCAGCAGCTCCAGGGGCGATTGGGGAAGCGAGCAGTACTTC. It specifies CASSSRGDWGSEQYF.

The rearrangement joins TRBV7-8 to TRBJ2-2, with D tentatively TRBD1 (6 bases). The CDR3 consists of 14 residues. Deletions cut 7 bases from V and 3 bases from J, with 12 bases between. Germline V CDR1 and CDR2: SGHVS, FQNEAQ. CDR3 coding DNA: TGTGCCAGCAACAGATACAGGGACACCGGGGAGCTGTTTTTT. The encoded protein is CASNRYRDTGELFF.